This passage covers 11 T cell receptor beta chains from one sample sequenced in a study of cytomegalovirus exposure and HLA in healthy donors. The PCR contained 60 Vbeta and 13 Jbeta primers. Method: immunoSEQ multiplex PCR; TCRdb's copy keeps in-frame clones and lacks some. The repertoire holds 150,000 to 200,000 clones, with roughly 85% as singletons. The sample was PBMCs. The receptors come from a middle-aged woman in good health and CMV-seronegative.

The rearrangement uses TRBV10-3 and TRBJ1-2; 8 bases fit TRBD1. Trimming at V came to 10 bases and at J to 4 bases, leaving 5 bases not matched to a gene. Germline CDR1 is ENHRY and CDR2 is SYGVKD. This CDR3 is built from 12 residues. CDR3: CANRDRLYGYTF. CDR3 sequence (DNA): TGTGCCAACCGGGACAGGCTCTATGGCTACACCTTC.

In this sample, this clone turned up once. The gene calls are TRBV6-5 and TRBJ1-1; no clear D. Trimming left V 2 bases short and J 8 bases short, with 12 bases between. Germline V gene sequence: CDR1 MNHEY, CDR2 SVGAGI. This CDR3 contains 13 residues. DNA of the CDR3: TGTGCCAGCAGTTACACCCTCGGGAGCGAAGCTTTCTTT. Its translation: CASSYTLGSEAFF.

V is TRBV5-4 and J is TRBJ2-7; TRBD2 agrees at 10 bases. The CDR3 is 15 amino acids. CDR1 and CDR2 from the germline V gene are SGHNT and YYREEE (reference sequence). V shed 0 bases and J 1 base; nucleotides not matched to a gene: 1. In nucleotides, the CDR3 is TGTGCCAGCAGCTTGGTGGGACTAGCGTCCTACGAGCAGTACTTC. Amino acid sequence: CASSLVGLASYEQYF.

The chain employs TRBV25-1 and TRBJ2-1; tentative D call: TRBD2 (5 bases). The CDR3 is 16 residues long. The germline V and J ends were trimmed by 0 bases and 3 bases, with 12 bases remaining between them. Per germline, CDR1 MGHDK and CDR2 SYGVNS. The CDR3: CASSEYGVSDYNEQFF. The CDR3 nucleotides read TGTGCCAGCAGTGAATACGGGGTTTCGGACTACAATGAGCAGTTCTTC. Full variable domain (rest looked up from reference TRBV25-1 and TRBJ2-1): EADIYQTPRYLVIGTGKKITLECSQTMGHDKMYWYQQDPGMELHLIHYSYGVNSTEKGDLSSESTVSRIRTEHFPLTLESARPSHTSQYLCASSEYGVSDYNEQFFGPGTRLTVL.

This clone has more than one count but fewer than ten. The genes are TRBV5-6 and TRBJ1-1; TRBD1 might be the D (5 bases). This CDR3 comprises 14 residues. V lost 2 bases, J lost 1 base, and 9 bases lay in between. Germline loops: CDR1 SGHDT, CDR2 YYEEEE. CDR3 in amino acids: CASSFDSQNTEAFF. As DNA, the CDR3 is TGTGCCAGCAGCTTTGACAGCCAGAACACTGAAGCTTTCTTT.

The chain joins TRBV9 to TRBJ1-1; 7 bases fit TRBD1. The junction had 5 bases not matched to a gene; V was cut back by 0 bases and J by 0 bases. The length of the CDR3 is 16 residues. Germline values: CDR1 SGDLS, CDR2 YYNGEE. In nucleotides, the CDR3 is TGTGCCAGCAGCGTAGGGGACAGCTTTTTGAACACTGAAGCTTTCTTT. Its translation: CASSVGDSFLNTEAFF.

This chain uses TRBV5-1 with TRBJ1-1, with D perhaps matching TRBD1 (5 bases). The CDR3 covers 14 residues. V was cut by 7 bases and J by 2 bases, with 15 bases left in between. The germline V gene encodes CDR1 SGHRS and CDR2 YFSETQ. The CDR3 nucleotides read TGCGCCAGCGGTCCCGGAGGGGCTAACACTGAAGCTTTCTTT. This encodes CASGPGGANTEAFF.

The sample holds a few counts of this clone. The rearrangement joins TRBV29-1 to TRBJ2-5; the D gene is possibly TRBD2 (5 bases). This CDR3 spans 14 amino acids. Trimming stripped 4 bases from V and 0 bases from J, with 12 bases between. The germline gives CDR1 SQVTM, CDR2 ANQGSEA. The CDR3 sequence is CSVARVGYQETQYF. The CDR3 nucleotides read TGCAGCGTTGCGCGGGTCGGGTACCAAGAGACCCAGTACTTC. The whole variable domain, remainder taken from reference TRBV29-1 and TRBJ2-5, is SAVISQKPSRDICQRGTSLTIQCQVDSQVTMMFWYRQQPGQSLTLIATANQGSEATYESGFVIDKFPISRPNLTFSTLTVSNMSPEDSSIYLCSVARVGYQETQYFGPGTRLLVL.

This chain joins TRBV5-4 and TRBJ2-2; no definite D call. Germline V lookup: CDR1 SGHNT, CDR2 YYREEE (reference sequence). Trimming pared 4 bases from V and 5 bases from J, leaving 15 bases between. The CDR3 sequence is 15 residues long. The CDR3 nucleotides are TGTGCCAGCAGCCTCGAAAGCCACTTAACCGGGGAGCTGTTTTTT. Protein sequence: CASSLESHLTGELFF.

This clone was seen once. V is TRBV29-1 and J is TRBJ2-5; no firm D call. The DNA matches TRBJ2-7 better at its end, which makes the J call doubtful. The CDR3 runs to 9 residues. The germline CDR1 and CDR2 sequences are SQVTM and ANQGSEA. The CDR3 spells CSGGYEQYF. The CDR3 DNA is TGCAGCGGGGGCTACGAGCAGTACTTC.

The CDR3 DNA reads TGTGCCAGCAGCGACGGGCCCAGGGCCCAGTACTTC. It encodes CASSDGPRAQYF. The chain has TRBV6-1 and TRBJ2-5, with D possibly matching TRBD1 (5 bases). This CDR3 comprises 12 residues. V was trimmed by 6 bases and J by 9 bases, leaving 14 bases between them. Per the germline V gene, CDR1 is MNHNS and CDR2 is SASEGT.